Reported below is one T cell receptor beta chain. The data were taken from a study of cytotoxic CD8 clonotypes in ibrutinib-treated CLL. The data were produced by immunoSEQ multiplex PCR, yet TCRdb's version contains in-frame clones alone and is incomplete. The repertoire has approximately 140,000 clones, under 95% of them found once; the top ten carry 9.5% to 14%. Germline CDR1 and CDR2: SNHLY and FYNNEI. There are 13 residues in the CDR3. V was clipped by 3 bases and J by 4 bases, with 7 bases between them. The sample here was PBMCs, taken after 12 months of ibrutinib treatment. The clonotype was recovered from a human donor with chronic lymphocytic leukemia. The J gene is TRBJ2-1, the V gene TRBV2; D is undetermined. The CDR3 is CASSETPYNEQFF. CDR3 in DNA: TGTGCCAGCAGTGAGACGCCATACAATGAGCAGTTCTTC.